This T cell receptor beta chain was captured by sequencing in a study of CD8 T cells in Susac syndrome. The sequenced target, TCR beta, came from blood CD8+ and CD4+ T cells. With 4 bases removed from V and 0 bases from J, the gap between germline ends came to 9 bases. Germline loops: CDR1 SQVTM, CDR2 ANQGSEA. This CDR3 region has 13 residues. Reverse transcription of about 0.45 to 1 ug RNA was carried out with random hexamers. TCR beta CDR3 was amplified by immunoSEQ covering 54 Vbeta and 13 Jbeta. TCRdb independently ran MiXCR on the immunoSEQ multiplex PCR reads; one entry per CDR3 protein. The repertoire holds 150,000 to 200,000 distinct CDR3 sequences, with less than 95% as singletons.

The clonotype originates from a human donor with multiple sclerosis. Input material: CD4+ T cells from PBMCs. This chain uses TRBV29-1 with TRBJ1-1, with D unresolved. The CDR3 region is CSVGGPMNTEAFF. The CDR3 region has the DNA TGCAGCGTTGGAGGTCCGATGAACACTGAAGCTTTCTTT.